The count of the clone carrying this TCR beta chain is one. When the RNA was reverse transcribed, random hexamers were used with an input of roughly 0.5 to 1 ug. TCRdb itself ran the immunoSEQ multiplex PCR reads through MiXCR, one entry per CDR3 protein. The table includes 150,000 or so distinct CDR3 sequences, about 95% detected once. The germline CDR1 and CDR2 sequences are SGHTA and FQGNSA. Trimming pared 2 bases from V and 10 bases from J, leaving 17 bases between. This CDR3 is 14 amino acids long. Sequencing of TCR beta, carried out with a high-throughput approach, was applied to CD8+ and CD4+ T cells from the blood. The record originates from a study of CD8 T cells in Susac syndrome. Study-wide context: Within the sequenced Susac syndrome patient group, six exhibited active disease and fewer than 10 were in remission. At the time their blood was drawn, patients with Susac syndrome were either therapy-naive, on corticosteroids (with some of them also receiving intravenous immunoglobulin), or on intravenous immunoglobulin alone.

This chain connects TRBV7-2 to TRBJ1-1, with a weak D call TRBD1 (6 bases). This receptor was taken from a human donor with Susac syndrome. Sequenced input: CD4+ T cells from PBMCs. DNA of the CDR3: TGTGCCAGCAGCTTAAGTAGGGACACCACCCGAGCTTTCTTT. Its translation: CASSLSRDTTRAFF.